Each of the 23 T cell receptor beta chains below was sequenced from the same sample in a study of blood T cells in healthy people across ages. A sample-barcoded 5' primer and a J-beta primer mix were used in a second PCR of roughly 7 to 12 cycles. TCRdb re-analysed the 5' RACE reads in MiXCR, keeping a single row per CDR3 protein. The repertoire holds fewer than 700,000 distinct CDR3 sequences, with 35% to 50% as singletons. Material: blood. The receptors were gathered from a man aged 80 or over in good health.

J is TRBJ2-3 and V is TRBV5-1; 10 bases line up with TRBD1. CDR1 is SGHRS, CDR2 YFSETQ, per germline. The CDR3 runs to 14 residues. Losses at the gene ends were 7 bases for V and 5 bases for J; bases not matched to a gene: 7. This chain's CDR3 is CASALGTGEDTQYF. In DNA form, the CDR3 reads TGCGCCAGCGCCCTCGGGACAGGGGAAGATACGCAGTATTTT.

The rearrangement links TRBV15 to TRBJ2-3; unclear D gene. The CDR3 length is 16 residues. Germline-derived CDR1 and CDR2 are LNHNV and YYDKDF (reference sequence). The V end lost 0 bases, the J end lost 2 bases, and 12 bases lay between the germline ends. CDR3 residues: CATSRDRAAATDTQYF. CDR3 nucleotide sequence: TGTGCCACCAGCAGAGATCGGGCCGCGGCCACAGATACGCAGTATTTT.

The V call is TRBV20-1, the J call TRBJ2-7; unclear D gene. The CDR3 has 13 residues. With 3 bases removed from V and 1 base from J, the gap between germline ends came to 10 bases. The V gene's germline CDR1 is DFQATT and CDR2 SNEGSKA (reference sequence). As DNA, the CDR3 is TGCAGTGCTAGTTTGGGTGCTTCCTACGAGCAGTACTTC. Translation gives CSASLGASYEQYF.

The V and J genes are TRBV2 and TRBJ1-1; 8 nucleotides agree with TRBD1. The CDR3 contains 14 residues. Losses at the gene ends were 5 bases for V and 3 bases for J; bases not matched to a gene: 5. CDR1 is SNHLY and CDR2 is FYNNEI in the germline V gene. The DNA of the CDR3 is TGTGCCAGCAGTCGGGACAGGTCTTACACTGAAGCTTTCTTT. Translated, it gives CASSRDRSYTEAFF.

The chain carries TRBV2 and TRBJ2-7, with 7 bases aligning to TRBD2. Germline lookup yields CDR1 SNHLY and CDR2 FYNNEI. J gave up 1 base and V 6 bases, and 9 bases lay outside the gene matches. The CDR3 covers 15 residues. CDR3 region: CASSRGGTVSYEQYF. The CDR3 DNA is TGTGCCAGCAGCCGGGGAGGGACGGTTTCCTACGAGCAGTACTTC.

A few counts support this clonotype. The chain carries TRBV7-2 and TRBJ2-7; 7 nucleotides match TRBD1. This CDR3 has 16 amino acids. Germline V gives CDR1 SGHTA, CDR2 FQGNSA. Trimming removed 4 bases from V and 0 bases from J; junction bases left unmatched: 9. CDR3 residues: CASSSKTGLPSYEQYF. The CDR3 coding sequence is TGTGCCAGCAGCTCCAAGACAGGGCTCCCCTCCTACGAGCAGTACTTC.

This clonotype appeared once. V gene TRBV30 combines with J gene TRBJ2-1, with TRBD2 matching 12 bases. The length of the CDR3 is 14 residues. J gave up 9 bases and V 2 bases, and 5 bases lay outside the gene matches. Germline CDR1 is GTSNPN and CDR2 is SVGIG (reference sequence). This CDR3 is CAWSLLAGGGEQFF. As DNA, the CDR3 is TGTGCCTGGAGTCTACTAGCGGGAGGCGGTGAGCAGTTCTTC.

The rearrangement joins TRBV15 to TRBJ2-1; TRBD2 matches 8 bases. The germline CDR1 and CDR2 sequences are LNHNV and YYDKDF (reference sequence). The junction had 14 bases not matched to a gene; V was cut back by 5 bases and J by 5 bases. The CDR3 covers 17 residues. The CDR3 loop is CATSSATLAGPNNEQFF. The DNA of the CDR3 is TGTGCCACCAGCTCCGCAACCTTAGCGGGACCGAACAATGAGCAGTTCTTC. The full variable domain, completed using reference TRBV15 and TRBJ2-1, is DAMVIQNPRYQVTQFGKPVTLSCSQTLNHNVMYWYQQKSSQAPKLLFHYYDKDFNNEADTPDNFQSRRPNTSFCFLDIRSPGLGDTAMYLCATSSATLAGPNNEQFFGPGTRLTVL.

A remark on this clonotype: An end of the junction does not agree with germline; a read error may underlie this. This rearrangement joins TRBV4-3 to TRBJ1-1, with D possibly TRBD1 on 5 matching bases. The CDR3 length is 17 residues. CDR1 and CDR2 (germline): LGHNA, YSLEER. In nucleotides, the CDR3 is TGCGCCAGCAGCCAAGATCCTGGGGGACCCTTGAACACTGGAGCTTTCTTT. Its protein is CASSQDPGGPLNTGAFF.

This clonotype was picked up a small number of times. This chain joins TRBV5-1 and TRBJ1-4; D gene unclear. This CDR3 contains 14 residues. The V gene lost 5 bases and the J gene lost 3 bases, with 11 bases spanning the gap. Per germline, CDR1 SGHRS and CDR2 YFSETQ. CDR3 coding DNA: TGCGCCAGCAGAGTCGGCAGAGCTAATGAAAAACTGTTTTTT. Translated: CASRVGRANEKLFF.

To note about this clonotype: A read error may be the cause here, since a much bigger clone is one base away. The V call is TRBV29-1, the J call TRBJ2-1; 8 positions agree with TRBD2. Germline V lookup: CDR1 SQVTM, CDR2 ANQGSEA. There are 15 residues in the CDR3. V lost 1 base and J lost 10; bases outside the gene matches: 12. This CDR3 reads CSVEGGTGGSYEQFF. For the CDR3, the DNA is TGCAGCGTTGAAGGTGGGACGGGAGGGTCCTACGAGCAGTTCTTC.

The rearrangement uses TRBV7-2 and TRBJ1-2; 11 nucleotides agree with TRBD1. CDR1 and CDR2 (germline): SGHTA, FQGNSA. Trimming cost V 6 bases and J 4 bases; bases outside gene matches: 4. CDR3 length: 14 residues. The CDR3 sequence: CASRQGTGGYGYTF. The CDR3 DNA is TGTGCCAGCAGACAGGGGACAGGGGGCTATGGCTACACCTTC.

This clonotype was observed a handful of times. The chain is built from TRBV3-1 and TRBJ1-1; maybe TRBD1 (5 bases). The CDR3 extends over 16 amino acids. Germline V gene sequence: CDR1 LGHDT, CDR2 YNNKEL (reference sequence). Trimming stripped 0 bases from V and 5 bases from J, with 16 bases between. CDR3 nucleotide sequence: TGTGCCAGCAGCCAAGATATTCGGGGGACGAGGACTGAAGCTTTCTTT. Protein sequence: CASSQDIRGTRTEAFF.

This CDR3 reads CASSVFGTDTQYF. CDR3 bases: TGTGCCAGCAGCGTATTTGGAACAGATACGCAGTATTTT. The chain uses TRBV9 and TRBJ2-3, with D hard to call. CDR3 length equals 13 residues. V gave up 1 base and J gave up 3 bases, with 6 bases separating them. Per germline, CDR1 SGDLS and CDR2 YYNGEE.

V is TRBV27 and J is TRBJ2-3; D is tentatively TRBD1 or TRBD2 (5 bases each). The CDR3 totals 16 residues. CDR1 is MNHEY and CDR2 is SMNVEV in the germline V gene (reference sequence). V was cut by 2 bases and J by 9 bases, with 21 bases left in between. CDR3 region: CASSLIGGGSRETQYF. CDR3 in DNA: TGTGCCAGCAGTTTAATAGGAGGCGGCTCCAGGGAGACGCAGTATTTT.

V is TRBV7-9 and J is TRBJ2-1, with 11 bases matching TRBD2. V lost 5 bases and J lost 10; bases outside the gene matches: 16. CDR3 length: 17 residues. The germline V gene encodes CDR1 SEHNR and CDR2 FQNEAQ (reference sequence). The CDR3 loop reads CASSLNRGGLADYEQFF. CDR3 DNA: TGTGCCAGCAGCCTAAACCGGGGGGGACTAGCGGACTACGAGCAGTTCTTC.

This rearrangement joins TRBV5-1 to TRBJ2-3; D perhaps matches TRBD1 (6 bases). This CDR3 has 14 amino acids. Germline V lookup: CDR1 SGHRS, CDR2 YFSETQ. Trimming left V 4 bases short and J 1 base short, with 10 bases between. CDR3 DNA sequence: TGCGCCAGCAGCCACAAGGGGGGCACAGATACGCAGTATTTT. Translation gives CASSHKGGTDTQYF.

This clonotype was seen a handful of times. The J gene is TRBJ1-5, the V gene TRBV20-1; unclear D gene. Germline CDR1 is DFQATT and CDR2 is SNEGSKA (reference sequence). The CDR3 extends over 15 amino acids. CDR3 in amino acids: CSTKKNVGSNQPQHF. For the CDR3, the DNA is TGCAGCACTAAGAAAAATGTGGGGAGCAATCAGCCCCAGCATTTT.

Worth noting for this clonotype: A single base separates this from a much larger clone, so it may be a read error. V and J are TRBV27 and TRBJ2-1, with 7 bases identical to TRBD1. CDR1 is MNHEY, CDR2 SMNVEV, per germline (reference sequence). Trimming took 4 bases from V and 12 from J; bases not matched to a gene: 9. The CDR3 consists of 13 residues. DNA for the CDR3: TGTGCCAGCAGTTCATCCCGACAGGGTGTGCAGTTCTTC. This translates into CASSSSRQGVQFF.

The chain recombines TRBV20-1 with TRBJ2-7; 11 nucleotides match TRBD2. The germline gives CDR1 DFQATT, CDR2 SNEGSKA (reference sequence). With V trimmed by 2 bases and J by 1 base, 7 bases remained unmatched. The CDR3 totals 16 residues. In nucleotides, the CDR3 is TGCAGTGCTAGACGGCCAACTAGCGGGGGATCCTACGAGCAGTACTTC. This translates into CSARRPTSGGSYEQYF.

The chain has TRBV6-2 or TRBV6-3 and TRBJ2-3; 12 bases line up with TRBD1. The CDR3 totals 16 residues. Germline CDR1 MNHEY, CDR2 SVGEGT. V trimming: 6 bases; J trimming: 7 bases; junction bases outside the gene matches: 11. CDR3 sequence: CASRHPGTGGVNTQYF. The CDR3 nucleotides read TGTGCCAGCAGACACCCCGGGACAGGGGGCGTTAATACGCAGTATTTT.

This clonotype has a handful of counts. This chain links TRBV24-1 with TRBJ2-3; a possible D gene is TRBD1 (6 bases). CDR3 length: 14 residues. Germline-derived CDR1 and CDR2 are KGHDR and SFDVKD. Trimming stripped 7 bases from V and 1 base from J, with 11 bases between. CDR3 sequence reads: CATRSGQRTDTQYF. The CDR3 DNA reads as TGTGCCACCAGGAGCGGACAGCGCACAGATACGCAGTATTTT.

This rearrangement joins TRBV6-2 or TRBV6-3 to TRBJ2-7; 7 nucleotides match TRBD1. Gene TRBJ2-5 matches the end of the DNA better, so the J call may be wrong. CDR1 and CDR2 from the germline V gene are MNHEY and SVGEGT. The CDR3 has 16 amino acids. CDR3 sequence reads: CASSPTSDRRRGTQYF. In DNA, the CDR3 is TGTGCCAGCAGTCCGACCTCGGACAGGAGAAGGGGGACCCAGTACTTC.